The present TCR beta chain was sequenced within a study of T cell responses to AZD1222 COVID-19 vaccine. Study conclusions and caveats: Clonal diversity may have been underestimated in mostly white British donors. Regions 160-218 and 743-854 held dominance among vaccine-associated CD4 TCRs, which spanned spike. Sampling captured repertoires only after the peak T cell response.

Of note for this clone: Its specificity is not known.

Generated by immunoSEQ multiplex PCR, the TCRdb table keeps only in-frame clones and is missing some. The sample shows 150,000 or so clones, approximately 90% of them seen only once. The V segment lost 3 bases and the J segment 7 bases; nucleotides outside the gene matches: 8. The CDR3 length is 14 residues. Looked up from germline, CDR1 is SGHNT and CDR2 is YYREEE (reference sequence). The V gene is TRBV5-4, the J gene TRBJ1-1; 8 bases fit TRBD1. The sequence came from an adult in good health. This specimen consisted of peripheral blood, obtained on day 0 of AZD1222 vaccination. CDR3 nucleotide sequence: TGTGCCAGCAGCTCAATCGACAGGGGCAATGAAGCTTTCTTT. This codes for CASSSIDRGNEAFF. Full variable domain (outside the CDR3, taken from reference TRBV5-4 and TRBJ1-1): ETGVTQSPTHLIKTRGQQVTLRCSSQSGHNTVSWYQQALGQGPQFIFQYYREEENGRGNFPPRFSGLQFPNYSSELNVNALELDDSALYLCASSSIDRGNEAFFGQGTRLTVV.